These 5 T cell receptor beta chains were sequenced from one sample in a study of regulatory T cells in long-lasting Graves disease. For TCR beta, libraries came from iRepertoire HTBI primers and Arm-PCR of CDR3 regions. A single record per CDR3 protein comes from TCRdb applying MiXCR to the multiplex PCR reads. The data show some 280,000 distinct CDR3 sequences, approximately 20% seen once. The time point here: persistent/refractory GD, antithyroid drugs over 5 years with positive TRAb. Preparation of the TCR library used RNA extracted from PBMCs. Source: peripheral blood mononuclear cells (PBMCs), taken when the disease was refractory, from a patient treated with antithyroid drugs. These TCRs come from a female donor with Graves disease.

About this clonotype: This may come from a read error, since a much larger clone is one base off. CDR3: CASSQDLGGGHGYTF. Written as DNA, the CDR3 is TGTGCCAGCAGCCAAGATCTAGGTGGGGGCCATGGCTACACCTTC. V is TRBV3-1 and J is TRBJ1-2, with a tentative D call TRBD1 (6 bases). Germline loops: CDR1 LGHDT, CDR2 YNNKEL (reference sequence). V dropped 0 bases and J dropped 6 bases, with 14 bases sitting between them. This CDR3 is 15 amino acids long.

In the case of this clonotype: The DNA is omitted, as the CDR3 cannot be located on it reliably, and the CDR3 follows TCRdb's listing. This chain joins TRBV12-3 or TRBV12-4 and TRBJ1-2; TRBD1, the D gene given by the table, was not confirmed from the DNA. The length of the CDR3 is 13 amino acids, counting both ends. The CDR3 is CAGSPTGSYGCTF.

The rearrangement links TRBV19 to TRBJ2-5; TRBD2 agrees at 10 bases. This CDR3 comprises 15 residues. V lost 4 bases, J lost 3 bases, and 5 bases stayed unmatched. CDR1 is LNHDA, CDR2 SQIVND, per germline (reference sequence). CDR3 nucleotides: TGTGCCAGTAGTACCACCAGCGGGGGGGAAGAGACCCAGTACTTC. Translated, it gives CASSTTSGGEETQYF. The whole variable domain, filled in from reference TRBV19 and TRBJ2-5, reads DGGITQSPKYLFRKEGQNVTLSCEQNLNHDAMYWYRQDPGQGLRLIYYSQIVNDFQKGDIAEGYSVSREKKESFPLTVTSAQKNPTAFYLCASSTTSGGEETQYFGPGTRLLVL.

This sequence joins TRBV10-3 and TRBJ2-6; D ambiguous. This CDR3 has 15 amino acids. The V gene lost 6 bases and the J gene lost 0 bases, with 9 bases spanning the gap. Germline V gives CDR1 ENHRY, CDR2 SYGVKD. In DNA form, the CDR3 reads TGTGCCATCAGATATCAGATCTCTGGGGCCAACGTCCTGACTTTC. It codes for CAIRYQISGANVLTF.

This clonotype was counted ten times or more. The CDR3, as DNA: TGTGCCAGCAGCCCGGGACAGGGGGGCAATCAGCCCCAGCATTTT. Translating gives CASSPGQGGNQPQHF. The chain carries TRBV7-2 and TRBJ1-5; 11 bases match TRBD1. Germline trimming cut 5 bases from V and 2 bases from J; bases unmatched to any gene: 2. The CDR3 extends over 15 amino acids. CDR1 and CDR2 from the germline V gene are SGHTA and FQGNSA.